This TCR beta chain was recovered during a study of early T cells in non-severe SARS-CoV-2 infection. The overall study: RNA in bulk from unsorted whole blood was sequenced, and chains were unpaired. Study findings and constraints: Anti-spike CD8 specificities were favored by VDJdb matching, whose results missed private and CD4 specificities.

A few counts support this clonotype. Its antigen is as yet unknown. As part of library construction, unique molecular identifiers were attached to individual cDNA molecules. TCRdb ran MiXCR on the 5' RACE reads and lists one entry per CDR3 protein. The sample has 24,000 or so distinct CDR3 sequences, around 4.2% seen once. V lost 5 bases and J 0 bases, leaving 11 bases between the germline ends. Germline V gives CDR1 SGHTA, CDR2 FQGNSA. The CDR3 extends over 15 amino acids. This chain joins TRBV7-2 and TRBJ1-3; perhaps TRBD1 as D (6 bases). The receptor's source is an adult who was a healthcare worker with PCR-confirmed SARS-CoV-2 infection or an uninfected control (not recorded which). The material sequenced was whole blood. Here the CDR3 DNA reads TGTGCCAGCAGCCGGACAGCATTCTCTGGAAACACCATATATTTT. It encodes CASSRTAFSGNTIYF.